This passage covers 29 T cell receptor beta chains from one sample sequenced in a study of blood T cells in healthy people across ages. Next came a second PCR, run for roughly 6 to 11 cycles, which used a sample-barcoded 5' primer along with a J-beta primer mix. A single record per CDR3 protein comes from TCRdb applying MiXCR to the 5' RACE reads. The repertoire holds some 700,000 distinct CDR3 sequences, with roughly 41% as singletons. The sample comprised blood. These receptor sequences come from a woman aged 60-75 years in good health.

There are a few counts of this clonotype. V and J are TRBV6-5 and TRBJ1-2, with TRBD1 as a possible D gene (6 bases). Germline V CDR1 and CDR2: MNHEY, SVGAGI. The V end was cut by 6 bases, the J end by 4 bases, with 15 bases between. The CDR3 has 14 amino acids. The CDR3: CASRPGLGAYGYTF. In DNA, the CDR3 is TGTGCCAGCAGACCGGGGCTGGGGGCCTATGGCTACACCTTC.

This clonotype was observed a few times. The DNA for the CDR3 is TGTGCCAGCAGTTACTCCCGGGCAGGTACCTACGAGCAGTACTTC. It is translated as CASSYSRAGTYEQYF. This chain links TRBV6-5 with TRBJ2-7, with D uncertain. This CDR3 is built from 15 residues. Trimming shortened V by 0 bases and J by 2 bases, and 11 bases separated the two germline ends. Looked up from germline, CDR1 is MNHEY and CDR2 is SVGAGI.

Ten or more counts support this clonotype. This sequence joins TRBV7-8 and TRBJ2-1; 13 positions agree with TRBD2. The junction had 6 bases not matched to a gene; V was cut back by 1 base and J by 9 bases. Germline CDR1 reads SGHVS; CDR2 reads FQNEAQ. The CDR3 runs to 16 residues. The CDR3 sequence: CASSLGTSGSLGEQFF. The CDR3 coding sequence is TGTGCCAGCAGCTTAGGGACTAGCGGGAGCCTCGGTGAGCAGTTCTTC. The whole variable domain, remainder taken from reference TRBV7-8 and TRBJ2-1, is GAGVSQSPRYKVAKRGQDVALRCDPISGHVSLFWYQQALGQGPEFLTYFQNEAQLDKSGLPSDRFFAERPEGSVSTLKIQRTQQEDSAVYLCASSLGTSGSLGEQFFGPGTRLTVL.

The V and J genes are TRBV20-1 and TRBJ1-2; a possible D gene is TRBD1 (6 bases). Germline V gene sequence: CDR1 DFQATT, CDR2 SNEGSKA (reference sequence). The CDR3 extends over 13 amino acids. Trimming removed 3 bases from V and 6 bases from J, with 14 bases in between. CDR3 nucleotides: TGCAGTGCTAGTCAGGGGAGGAAGCATGGCTACACCTTC. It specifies CSASQGRKHGYTF.

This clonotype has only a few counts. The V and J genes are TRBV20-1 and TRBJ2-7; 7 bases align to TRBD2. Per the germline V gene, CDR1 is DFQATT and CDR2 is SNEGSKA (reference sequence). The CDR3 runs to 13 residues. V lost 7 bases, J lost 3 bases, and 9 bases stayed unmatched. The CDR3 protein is CSVYSGTFYEQYF. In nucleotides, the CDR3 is TGCAGTGTCTACAGCGGGACTTTCTACGAGCAGTACTTC.

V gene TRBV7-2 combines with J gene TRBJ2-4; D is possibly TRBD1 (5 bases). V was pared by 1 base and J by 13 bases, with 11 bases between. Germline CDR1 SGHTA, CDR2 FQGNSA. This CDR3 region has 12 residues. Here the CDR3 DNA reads TGTGCCAGCAGCTTAGAGGGCAAGGGGCAGTACTTC. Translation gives CASSLEGKGQYF.

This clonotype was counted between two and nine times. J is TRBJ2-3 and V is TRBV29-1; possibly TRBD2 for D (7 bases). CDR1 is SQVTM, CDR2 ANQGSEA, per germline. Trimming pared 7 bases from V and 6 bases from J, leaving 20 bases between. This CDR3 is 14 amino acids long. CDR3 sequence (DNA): TGCAGCGGAAGGGGGGCGGGGGCCCTCGATACGCAGTATTTT. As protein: CSGRGAGALDTQYF.

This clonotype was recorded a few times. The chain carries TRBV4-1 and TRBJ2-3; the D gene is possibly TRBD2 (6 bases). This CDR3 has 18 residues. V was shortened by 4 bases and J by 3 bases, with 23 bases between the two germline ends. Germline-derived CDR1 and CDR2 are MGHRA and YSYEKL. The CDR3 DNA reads TGCGCCAGCAGCCCCCCGCCCCCGTCTAGCGTTATAACAGATACGCAGTATTTT. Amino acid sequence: CASSPPPPSSVITDTQYF.

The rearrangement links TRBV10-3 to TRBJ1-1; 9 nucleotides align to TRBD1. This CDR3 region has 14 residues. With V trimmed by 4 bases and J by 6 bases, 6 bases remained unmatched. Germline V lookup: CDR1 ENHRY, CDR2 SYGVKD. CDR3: CAISGGQGQSEAFF. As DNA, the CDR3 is TGTGCCATCAGTGGGGGACAGGGTCAATCTGAAGCTTTCTTT.

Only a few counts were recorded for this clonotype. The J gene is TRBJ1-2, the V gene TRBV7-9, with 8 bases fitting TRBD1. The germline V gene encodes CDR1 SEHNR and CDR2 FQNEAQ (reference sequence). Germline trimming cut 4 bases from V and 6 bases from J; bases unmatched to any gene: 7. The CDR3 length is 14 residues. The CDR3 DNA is TGTGCCAGCAGCTCCAGACAGGGGTTCGATGGCTACACCTTC. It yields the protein CASSSRQGFDGYTF.

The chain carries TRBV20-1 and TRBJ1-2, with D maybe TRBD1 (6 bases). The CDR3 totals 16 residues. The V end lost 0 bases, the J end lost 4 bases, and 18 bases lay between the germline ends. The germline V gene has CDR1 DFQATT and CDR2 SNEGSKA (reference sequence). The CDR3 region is CSAREAQGKYGYGYTF. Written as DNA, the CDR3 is TGCAGTGCTAGAGAGGCCCAGGGGAAATATGGCTATGGCTACACCTTC.

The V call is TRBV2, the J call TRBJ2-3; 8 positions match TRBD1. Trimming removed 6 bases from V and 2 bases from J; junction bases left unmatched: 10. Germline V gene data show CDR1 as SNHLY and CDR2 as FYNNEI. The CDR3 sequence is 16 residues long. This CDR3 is CASRDGQGINTDTQYF. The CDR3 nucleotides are TGTGCCAGCAGGGATGGACAGGGCATAAACACAGATACGCAGTATTTT.

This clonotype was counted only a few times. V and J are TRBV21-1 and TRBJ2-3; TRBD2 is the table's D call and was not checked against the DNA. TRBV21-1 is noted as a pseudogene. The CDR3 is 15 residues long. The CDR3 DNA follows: TGTGCCAGCAGCAAGGCGGCGGGAGTGGGAGATACGCAGTATTTT. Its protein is CASSKAAGVGDTQYF.

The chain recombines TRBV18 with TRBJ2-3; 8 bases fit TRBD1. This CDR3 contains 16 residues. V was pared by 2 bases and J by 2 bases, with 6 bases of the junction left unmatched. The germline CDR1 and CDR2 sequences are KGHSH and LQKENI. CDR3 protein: CASSPSGTGATDTQYF. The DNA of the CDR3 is TGTGCCAGCTCACCATCTGGGACAGGAGCCACAGATACGCAGTATTTT.

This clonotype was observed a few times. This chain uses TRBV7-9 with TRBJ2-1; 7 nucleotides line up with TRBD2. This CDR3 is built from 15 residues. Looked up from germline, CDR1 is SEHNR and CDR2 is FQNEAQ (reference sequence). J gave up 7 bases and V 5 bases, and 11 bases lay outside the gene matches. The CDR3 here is CASSPTGGSVNEQFF. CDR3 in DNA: TGTGCCAGCAGCCCTACTGGCGGGAGTGTGAATGAGCAGTTCTTC. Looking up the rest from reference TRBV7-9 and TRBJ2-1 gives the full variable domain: DTGVSQNPRHKITKRGQNVTFRCDPISEHNRLYWYRQTLGQGPEFLTYFQNEAQLEKSRLLSDRFSAERPKGSFSTLEIQRTEQGDSAMYLCASSPTGGSVNEQFFGPGTRLTVL.

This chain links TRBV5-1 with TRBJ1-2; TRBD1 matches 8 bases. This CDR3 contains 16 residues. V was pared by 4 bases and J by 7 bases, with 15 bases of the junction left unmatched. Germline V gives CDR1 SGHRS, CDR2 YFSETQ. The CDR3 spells CASSLGQGAQQSGYTF. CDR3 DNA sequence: TGCGCCAGCAGCCTAGGACAGGGAGCTCAACAATCTGGCTACACCTTC. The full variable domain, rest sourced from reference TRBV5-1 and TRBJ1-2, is KAGVTQTPRYLIKTRGQQVTLSCSPISGHRSVSWYQQTPGQGLQFLFEYFSETQRNKGNFPGRFSGRQFSNSRSEMNVSTLELGDSALYLCASSLGQGAQQSGYTFGSGTRLTVV.

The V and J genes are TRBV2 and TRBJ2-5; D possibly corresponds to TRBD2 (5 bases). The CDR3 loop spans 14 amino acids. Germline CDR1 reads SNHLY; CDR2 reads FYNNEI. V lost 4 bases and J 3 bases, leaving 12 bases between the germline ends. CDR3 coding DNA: TGTGCCAGCAGTGTCTTGCTAGCCGAAGAGACCCAGTACTTC. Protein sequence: CASSVLLAEETQYF.

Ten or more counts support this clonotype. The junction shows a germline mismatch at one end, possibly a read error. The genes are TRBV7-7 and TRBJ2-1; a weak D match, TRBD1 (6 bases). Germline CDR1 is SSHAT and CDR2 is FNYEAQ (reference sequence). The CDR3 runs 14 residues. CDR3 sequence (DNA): TGTGCTAGCAGCCCAAAGGGGGAAGGAGATGAGCAGTTCTTC. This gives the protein CASSPKGEGDEQFF.

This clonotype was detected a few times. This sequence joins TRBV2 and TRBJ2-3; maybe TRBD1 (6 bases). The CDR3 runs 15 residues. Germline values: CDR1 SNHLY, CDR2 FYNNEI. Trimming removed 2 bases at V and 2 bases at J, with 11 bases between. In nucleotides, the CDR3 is TGTGCCAGCAGTGAAACCCAGGGGATCACAGATACGCAGTATTTT. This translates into CASSETQGITDTQYF.

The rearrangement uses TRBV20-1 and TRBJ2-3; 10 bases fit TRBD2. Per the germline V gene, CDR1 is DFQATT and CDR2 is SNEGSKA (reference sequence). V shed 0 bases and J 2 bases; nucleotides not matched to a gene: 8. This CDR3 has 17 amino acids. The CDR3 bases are TGCAGTGCTAGAGAAAGGCGACTAGCGGGCATCACAGATACGCAGTATTTT. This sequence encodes CSARERRLAGITDTQYF.

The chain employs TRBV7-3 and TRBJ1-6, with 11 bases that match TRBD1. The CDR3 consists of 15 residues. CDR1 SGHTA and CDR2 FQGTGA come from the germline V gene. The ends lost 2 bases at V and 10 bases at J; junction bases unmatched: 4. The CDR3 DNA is TGTGCCAGCAGCTTAGGGACAGGGGGACGGTCACCCCTCCACTTT. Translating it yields CASSLGTGGRSPLHF.

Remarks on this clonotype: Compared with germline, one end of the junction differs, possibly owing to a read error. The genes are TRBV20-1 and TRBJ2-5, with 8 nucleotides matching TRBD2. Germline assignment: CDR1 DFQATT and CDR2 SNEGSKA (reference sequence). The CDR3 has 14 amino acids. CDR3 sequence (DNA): TGCAGTGCTAGAACTCGGGGGGGACTAGAGGCCCAGTACTTC. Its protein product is CSARTRGGLEAQYF.

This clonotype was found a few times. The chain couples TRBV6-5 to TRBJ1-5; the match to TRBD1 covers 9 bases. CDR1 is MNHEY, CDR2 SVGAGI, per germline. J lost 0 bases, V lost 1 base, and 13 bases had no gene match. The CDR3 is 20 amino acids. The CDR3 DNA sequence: TGTGCCAGCAGTTACTTGGAGCGGGACAGGGAAGGGGGTAGCAATCAGCCCCAGCATTTT. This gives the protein CASSYLERDREGGSNQPQHF.

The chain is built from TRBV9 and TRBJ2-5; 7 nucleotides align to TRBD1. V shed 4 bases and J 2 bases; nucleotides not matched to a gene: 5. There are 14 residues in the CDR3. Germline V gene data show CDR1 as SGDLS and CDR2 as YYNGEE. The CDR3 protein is CASSQGTEQETQYF. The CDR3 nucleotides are TGTGCCAGCAGCCAAGGGACAGAACAAGAGACCCAGTACTTC.

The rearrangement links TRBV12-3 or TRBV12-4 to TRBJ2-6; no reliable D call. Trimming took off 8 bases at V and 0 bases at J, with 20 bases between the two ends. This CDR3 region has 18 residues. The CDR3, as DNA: TGTGCCAGCTCCCCTGTGGCAGGCGCTAACTCTGGGGCCAACGTCCTGACTTTC. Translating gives CASSPVAGANSGANVLTF.

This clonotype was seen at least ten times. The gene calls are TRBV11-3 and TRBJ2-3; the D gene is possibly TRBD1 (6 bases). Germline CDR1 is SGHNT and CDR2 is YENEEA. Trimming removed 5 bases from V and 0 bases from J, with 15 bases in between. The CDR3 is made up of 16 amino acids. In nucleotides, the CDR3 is TGTGCCAGCAGCCCCGGACAGTCTGATAGCACAGATACGCAGTATTTT. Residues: CASSPGQSDSTDTQYF.

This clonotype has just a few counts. The CDR3 loop is CSVYNTGTGVHEQYF. The CDR3 region has the DNA TGCAGCGTCTATAATACCGGGACAGGGGTACACGAGCAGTACTTC. This chain connects TRBV29-1 to TRBJ2-7; 10 bases are a match to TRBD1. The CDR3 is made up of 15 amino acids. V gave up 6 bases and J gave up 5 bases; unmatched junction bases: 13. Germline V lookup: CDR1 SQVTM, CDR2 ANQGSEA.

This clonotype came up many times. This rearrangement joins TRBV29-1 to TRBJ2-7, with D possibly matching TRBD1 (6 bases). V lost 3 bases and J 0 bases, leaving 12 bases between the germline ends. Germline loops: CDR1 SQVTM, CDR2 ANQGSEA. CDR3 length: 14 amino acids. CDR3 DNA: TGCAGCGTTGAGGTAGGGGGAGACTCCTACGAGCAGTACTTC. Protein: CSVEVGGDSYEQYF.

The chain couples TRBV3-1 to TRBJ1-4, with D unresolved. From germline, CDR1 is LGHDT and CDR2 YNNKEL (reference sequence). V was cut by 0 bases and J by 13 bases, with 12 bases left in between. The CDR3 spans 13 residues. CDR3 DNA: TGTGCCAGCAGCCAAGATCAAGAACGTGGACTGTTTTTT. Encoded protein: CASSQDQERGLFF.